There are many counts of the clone carrying this T cell receptor (beta chain). Its matching antigen is unknown. The source of the PBMCs was less than 12 ml of fresh peripheral blood. The data are from a study of T cells in Graves' hyperthyroidism and ophthalmopathy. General study results and limits: Classification by a 13 V-J model distinguished ophthalmopathy from stable hyperthyroidism.

RNA transcripts yielded amplified TCR beta CDR3 regions. Primed by the HTBI set, a first-round RT-PCR was run on the TCR CDR3. From the multiplex PCR reads, TCRdb called clonotypes with MiXCR, one entry per CDR3 protein. This table has a few hundred thousand distinct CDR3 sequences, about 15% appearing once. CDR1 and CDR2 (germline): DFQATT, SNEGSKA (reference sequence). Deletions cut 3 bases from V and 4 bases from J, with 3 bases between. The CDR3 runs 11 residues. The sequencing input was blood. The sequence was collected from a woman aged 40-49 years with Graves' hyperthyroidism that later progressed to Graves' ophthalmopathy. This chain connects TRBV20-1 to TRBJ2-2; D call uncertain. CDR3 loop: CSASPTGELFF. The CDR3 DNA reads TGCAGTGCTAGCCCCACCGGGGAGCTGTTTTTT.